This T cell receptor beta chain appears in the sequencing data of a study of preoperative IRX-2 immunotherapy in early breast cancer. Per germline, CDR1 SGHNT and CDR2 YENEEA. V shed 0 bases and J shed 7 bases, with 15 bases lying between them. The CDR3 is 16 residues long. Treatment denoted: preoperative locoregional IRX-2 cytokine immunotherapy. Preoperative locoregional IRX-2 cytokine immunotherapy was tested in the phase Ib source study. Only in-frame clones appear in the TCRdb table, and some are missing; sequencing was by immunoSEQ multiplex PCR. The table has 40,000 to 45,000 clones, about 72% seen once.

This sequence joins TRBV11-3 and TRBJ1-4; D is perhaps TRBD1 (5 bases). The sequence derives from a human donor with breast cancer. Specimen: tumor tissue, collected after IRX-2 immunotherapy. The CDR3 loop reads CASSLDLRGWGEKLFF. Here the CDR3 DNA reads TGTGCCAGCAGCTTAGATTTGAGGGGTTGGGGTGAAAAACTGTTTTTT.